This T cell receptor beta chain was sequenced during a study of spatial heterogeneity in lung cancer. Study context: For the average unique TCR and UMI combination, more than 9.5 occurrences appeared in raw reads.

A unique molecular identifier was carried by every single TCR cDNA molecule. TCRdb redid the calling of the 5' RACE reads with MiXCR, one entry per CDR3 protein. The sample shows 60,000 to 90,000 distinct CDR3 sequences, roughly 14% of them seen only once. A few counts support this clonotype. The V end lost 4 bases, the J end lost 2 bases, and 11 bases lay between the germline ends. Germline values: CDR1 MNHEY, CDR2 SMNVEV (reference sequence). The CDR3 length is 14 residues. This sample's time point: sample taken at primary tumor resection. Whole RNA from tumor, nontumor lung or frozen PBMC was sequenced unsorted. The 70 or so donors had untreated early-stage non-small cell lung cancer.

The source of this sequence is a male donor with early-stage non-small cell lung cancer. Source: PBMCs, taken at surgery. The chain has TRBV27 and TRBJ1-2, with unresolved D. The CDR3 region has the DNA TGTGCCAGCAGTTCCGCGGACCGGAACTATGGCTACACCTTC. Protein product: CASSSADRNYGYTF.